What follows are 26 T cell receptor beta chains derived from one specimen sequenced in a study of spatial heterogeneity in lung cancer. MiXCR was run by TCRdb on the 5' RACE reads, yielding one entry per CDR3 protein. The sample yields 20,000 to 30,000 distinct CDR3 sequences, around 4.7% seen once. The time point here: sample taken at primary tumor resection. No cell sorting; template was whole RNA from tumor, lung tissue or PBMC. The specimen comprised PBMCs, sampled at surgery. The receptors here all came from a male donor with early-stage non-small cell lung cancer.

This clonotype was seen repeatedly, ten times or more. This chain connects TRBV2 to TRBJ2-5, with 9 bases aligning to TRBD2. The trim removed 1 base at V and 8 bases at J, leaving 5 bases unmatched. Germline V gene lookup returns CDR1 SNHLY and CDR2 FYNNEI. The CDR3 covers 14 residues. Written as DNA, the CDR3 is TGTGCCAGCAGTGAAGGGTCTAGCGGGACAACCCAGTACTTC. Its translation is CASSEGSSGTTQYF.

This clonotype appeared many times. This CDR3 reads CASSEFLGGELFF. The DNA of the CDR3 is TGTGCCAGCAGTGAATTTCTGGGCGGGGAGCTGTTTTTT. V gene TRBV2 combines with J gene TRBJ2-2; D not resolved. From germline, CDR1 is SNHLY and CDR2 FYNNEI. CDR3 length: 13 residues. Trimming removed 2 bases from V and 7 bases from J, with 8 bases in between.

There are many counts of this clonotype. This rearrangement joins TRBV18 to TRBJ2-1; D is ambiguous. V was cut by 1 base and J by 7 bases, with 5 bases left in between. Germline V gene sequence: CDR1 KGHSH, CDR2 LQKENI. This CDR3 comprises 12 residues. CDR3 in DNA: TGTGCCAGCTCACCACTAGGGAATGAGCAGTTCTTC. Protein: CASSPLGNEQFF.

The sample holds many counts of this clonotype. The J gene is TRBJ1-2, the V gene TRBV20-1; D uncertain. The CDR3 extends over 13 amino acids. Germline V CDR1 and CDR2: DFQATT, SNEGSKA (reference sequence). Trimming shortened V by 1 base and J by 4 bases, and 10 bases separated the two germline ends. This CDR3 is CSARVGFRYGYTF. In DNA form, the CDR3 reads TGCAGTGCTAGAGTCGGGTTTCGCTATGGCTACACCTTC.

This clonotype appeared a few times. This chain uses TRBV6-5 with TRBJ1-5; the match to TRBD1 covers 9 bases. The trim removed 5 bases at V and 7 bases at J, leaving 6 bases unmatched. This CDR3 has 14 residues. Germline V gives CDR1 MNHEY, CDR2 SVGAGI. CDR3 DNA sequence: TGTGCCAGCAGTCCTGGGACAGGGACGCAGCCCCAGCATTTT. Translating gives CASSPGTGTQPQHF.

This clonotype was counted ten times or more. The V and J genes are TRBV4-2 and TRBJ2-1; TRBD2 matches at 7 bases. The V segment lost 6 bases and the J segment 0 bases; nucleotides outside the gene matches: 5. CDR3 length: 15 amino acids. In germline, CDR1 is LGHNA, CDR2 YNFKEQ. In DNA form, the CDR3 reads TGTGCCAGCAGTCCCACGGGAGGCTCCTACAATGAGCAGTTCTTC. Its translation: CASSPTGGSYNEQFF.

This clonotype was counted at least ten times. The chain links TRBV20-1 to TRBJ1-1; no definite D call. This CDR3 has 12 residues. Germline values: CDR1 DFQATT, CDR2 SNEGSKA (reference sequence). Trimming pared 3 bases from V and 1 base from J, leaving 6 bases between. The CDR3 region is CSARRTNTEAFF. CDR3 DNA sequence: TGCAGTGCTAGGCGTACGAACACTGAAGCTTTCTTT.

This clonotype was detected many times. This could be a read error, since a much larger clone is one nucleotide away. The chain uses TRBV5-1 and TRBJ2-5; the match to TRBD1 covers 7 bases. The CDR3 loop spans 14 amino acids. CDR1 SGHRS and CDR2 YFSETQ come from the germline V gene. CDR3 sequence: CVSSPQGSGETQYF. The CDR3 DNA sequence: TGCGTCAGCAGTCCACAGGGGTCGGGGGAGACCCAGTACTTC.

This clonotype was observed many times. The genes are TRBV6-5 and TRBJ2-2; the D call may be TRBD1 or TRBD2 (6 bases each). Germline V lookup: CDR1 MNHEY, CDR2 SVGAGI. V was pared by 5 bases and J by 5 bases, with 12 bases between. The CDR3 contains 14 residues. The CDR3 nucleotides are TGTGCCAGCAGTCGATTAGGGGGGACCGGGGAGCTGTTTTTT. Residues: CASSRLGGTGELFF.

This clonotype was detected a few times. This rearrangement joins TRBV7-3 to TRBJ2-5; D possibly corresponds to TRBD1 (7 bases). CDR3 size: 16 residues. Trimming removed 4 bases from V and 5 bases from J, with 20 bases in between. Germline values: CDR1 SGHTA, CDR2 FQGTGA. The DNA of the CDR3 is TGTGCCAGCAGCTCTGTGGGCAGGGGGGATTGGGAGACCCAGTACTTC. This gives the protein CASSSVGRGDWETQYF.

This rearrangement joins TRBV7-2 to TRBJ2-5; D is uncertain. Germline CDR1 is SGHTA and CDR2 is FQGNSA. V was trimmed by 3 bases and J by 3 bases, leaving 8 bases between them. This CDR3 has 13 residues. CDR3 nucleotides: TGTGCCAGCAGCTTGTGGCAGAAAGAGACCCAGTACTTC. Its translation is CASSLWQKETQYF.

This clonotype is termed medium-sized. DNA of the CDR3: TGTGCCAGCAAAGGGACAGGGAAAAACATTCAGTACTTC. It is translated as CASKGTGKNIQYF. V and J are TRBV12-3 or TRBV12-4 and TRBJ2-4; 9 bases match TRBD1. With 7 bases clipped from V and 4 bases from J, the junction kept 2 bases outside the gene matches. The CDR3 runs 13 residues.

Judged by abundance, this clonotype is medium-sized (0.01 to 0.1%). This chain connects TRBV28 to TRBJ2-2; possibly TRBD1 for D (6 bases). V was pared by 4 bases and J by 4 bases, with 10 bases between. The CDR3 loop spans 14 amino acids. Germline CDR1 reads MDHEN; CDR2 reads SYDVKM. This CDR3 reads CASSSGTPTGELFF. The CDR3 region has the DNA TGTGCCAGCAGTTCCGGGACACCCACCGGGGAGCTGTTTTTT.

The chain carries TRBV28 and TRBJ2-3; D gene ambiguous. The V and J ends lost 6 bases and 0 bases respectively, with 13 bases between them. The CDR3 totals 15 residues. CDR1 MDHEN and CDR2 SYDVKM come from the germline V gene. The CDR3 is CASSNLGASTDTQYF. Here the CDR3 DNA reads TGTGCCAGCAGCAACCTCGGAGCCAGCACAGATACGCAGTATTTT. The full variable domain, completed using reference TRBV28 and TRBJ2-3, is DVKVTQSSRYLVKRTGEKVFLECVQDMDHENMFWYRQDPGLGLRLIYFSYDVKMKEKGDIPEGYSVSREKKERFSLILESASTNQTSMYLCASSNLGASTDTQYFGPGTRLTVL.

This chain uses TRBV7-6 with TRBJ1-4; D not certain. CDR3 size: 13 residues. Trimming pared 4 bases from V and 2 bases from J, leaving 5 bases between. Germline lookup yields CDR1 SGHVS and CDR2 FNYEAQ. For the CDR3, the DNA is TGTGCCAGCAGCTCTCCCACTAATGAAAAACTGTTTTTT. Encoded protein: CASSSPTNEKLFF.

This clonotype ranks as medium-sized. The V and J genes are TRBV29-1 and TRBJ1-1; D gene ambiguous. This CDR3 region has 14 residues. The V end lost 2 bases, the J end lost 0 bases, and 10 bases lay between the germline ends. Germline V gene sequence: CDR1 SQVTM, CDR2 ANQGSEA. The CDR3 DNA sequence: TGCAGCGTTGAATTGGCCGCGATGAACACTGAAGCTTTCTTT. It codes for CSVELAAMNTEAFF.

This clonotype has a count of ten or more. The chain recombines TRBV18 with TRBJ2-1, with D perhaps matching TRBD1 or TRBD2 (5 bases each). The length of the CDR3 is 15 residues. CDR1 and CDR2 (germline): KGHSH, LQKENI. The V gene lost 2 bases and the J gene lost 8 bases, with 16 bases spanning the gap. This CDR3 is CASSPGLAVGDEQFF. The CDR3 nucleotides read TGTGCCAGCTCACCAGGACTTGCCGTAGGGGATGAGCAGTTCTTC.

This clonotype was seen repeatedly, ten times or more. The chain uses TRBV7-8 and TRBJ2-5, with a weak D call TRBD1 (5 bases). V was trimmed by 8 bases and J by 2 bases, leaving 12 bases between them. CDR1 is SGHVS, CDR2 FQNEAQ, per germline. This CDR3 contains 13 residues. For the CDR3, the DNA is TGTGCCAGCGGGCCGACAGCACAAGAGACCCAGTACTTC. Amino acid sequence: CASGPTAQETQYF.

This clonotype occurred many times. The gene calls are TRBV28 and TRBJ1-5; tentative D call: TRBD1 (5 bases). Germline CDR1 MDHEN, CDR2 SYDVKM. The CDR3 extends over 15 amino acids. With 2 bases removed from V and 6 bases from J, the gap between germline ends came to 14 bases. CDR3 DNA: TGTGCCAGCAGTTTAGGGCAGGGCGGAAGTCAGCCCCAGCATTTT. It encodes CASSLGQGGSQPQHF.

This clonotype has a count of ten or more. V usage is TRBV19 and J usage is TRBJ2-1, with a tentative D call TRBD2 (6 bases). The CDR3 sequence is 15 residues long. Trimming stripped 1 base from V and 2 bases from J, with 9 bases between. Germline loops: CDR1 LNHDA, CDR2 SQIVND (reference sequence). CDR3 region: CASSIGGVTYNEQFF. The CDR3 region has the DNA TGTGCCAGTAGTATAGGGGGGGTCACCTACAATGAGCAGTTCTTC. The entire variable domain, with the rest obtained from reference TRBV19 and TRBJ2-1, is as follows: DGGITQSPKYLFRKEGQNVTLSCEQNLNHDAMYWYRQDPGQGLRLIYYSQIVNDFQKGDIAEGYSVSREKKESFPLTVTSAQKNPTAFYLCASSIGGVTYNEQFFGPGTRLTVL.

This clonotype was observed many times. This chain links TRBV6-2 or TRBV6-3 with TRBJ2-7; perhaps D is TRBD1 or TRBD2 (5 bases each). CDR1 and CDR2 from the germline V gene are MNHEY and SVGEGT. CDR3 length: 15 amino acids. V was clipped by 5 bases and J by 5 bases, with 19 bases between them. The CDR3 loop reads CASSPGGSRGDEQYF. In nucleotides, the CDR3 is TGTGCCAGCAGTCCTGGGGGTAGCCGAGGCGACGAGCAGTACTTC.

This clonotype was observed many times. This rearrangement joins TRBV15 to TRBJ1-6; the D is unclear. V was pared by 10 bases and J by 5 bases, with 12 bases between. Germline lookup yields CDR1 LNHNV and CDR2 YYDKDF (reference sequence). CDR3 length: 13 residues. The DNA of the CDR3 is TGTGCCATCGGGCACCGTAATAATTCACCCCTCCACTTT. Its translation is CAIGHRNNSPLHF.

This clonotype was detected many times. The rearrangement joins TRBV28 to TRBJ1-3, with a tentative D call TRBD1 (5 bases). The CDR3 runs to 16 residues. Germline CDR1 reads MDHEN; CDR2 reads SYDVKM. The V and J ends lost 1 base and 0 bases respectively, with 10 bases between them. The DNA of the CDR3 is TGTGCCAGCAGTTTATCGGACACGATCTCTGGAAACACCATATATTTT. Translating it yields CASSLSDTISGNTIYF.

This clonotype was detected many times. CDR3 in amino acids: CASTDQGARVDTQYF. CDR3 sequence (DNA): TGTGCCAGTACCGACCAGGGGGCGCGGGTGGATACGCAGTATTTT. This rearrangement joins TRBV19 to TRBJ2-3, with 8 bases matching TRBD1. The CDR3 sequence is 15 residues long. Losses at the gene ends were 7 bases for V and 6 bases for J; bases not matched to a gene: 12. Germline values: CDR1 LNHDA, CDR2 SQIVND (reference sequence). Variable domain in full (rest from reference TRBV19 and TRBJ2-3): DGGITQSPKYLFRKEGQNVTLSCEQNLNHDAMYWYRQDPGQGLRLIYYSQIVNDFQKGDIAEGYSVSREKKESFPLTVTSAQKNPTAFYLCASTDQGARVDTQYFGPGTRLTVL.

Ten or more counts support this clonotype. The V gene is TRBV11-2, the J gene TRBJ2-3; D might be TRBD2 (5 bases). Germline V gene data show CDR1 as SGHAT and CDR2 as FQNNGV. Between the trimmed V and J ends, which lost 6 bases and 2 bases, there was a span of 15 bases. CDR3 length equals 15 residues. The CDR3 sequence is CASRAKRLNTDTQYF. The CDR3 DNA sequence: TGTGCCAGCAGGGCGAAGAGACTAAACACAGATACGCAGTATTTT.

This clonotype has a count of ten or more. This rearrangement joins TRBV9 to TRBJ2-2; 9 bases are a match to TRBD1. The CDR3 length is 15 residues. With 0 bases clipped from V and 5 bases from J, the junction kept 2 bases outside the gene matches. Germline lookup yields CDR1 SGDLS and CDR2 YYNGEE. CDR3 in DNA: TGTGCCAGCAGCGTAGGGGACAGGGAAACCGGGGAGCTGTTTTTT. Its translation is CASSVGDRETGELFF.